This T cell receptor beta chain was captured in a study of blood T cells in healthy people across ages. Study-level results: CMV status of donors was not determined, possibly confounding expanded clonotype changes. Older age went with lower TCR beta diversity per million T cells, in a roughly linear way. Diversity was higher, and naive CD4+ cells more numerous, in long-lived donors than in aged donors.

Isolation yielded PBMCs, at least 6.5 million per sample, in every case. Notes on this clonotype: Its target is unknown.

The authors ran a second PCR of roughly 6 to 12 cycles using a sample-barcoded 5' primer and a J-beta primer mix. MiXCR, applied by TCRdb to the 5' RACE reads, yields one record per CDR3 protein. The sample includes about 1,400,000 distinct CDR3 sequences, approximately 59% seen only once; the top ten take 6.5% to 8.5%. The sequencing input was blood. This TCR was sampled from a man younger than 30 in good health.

CDR3 loop: CAISPGLAGVGEQYF. The CDR3 DNA sequence: TGTGCCATTAGTCCGGGACTAGCGGGAGTAGGTGAGCAGTACTTC. The J gene is TRBJ2-7, the V gene TRBV10-3; 14 positions agree with TRBD2. V dropped 9 bases and J dropped 7; count of bases not matched to a gene: 11. CDR3 length: 15 residues. Per germline, CDR1 ENHRY and CDR2 SYGVKD.